The 31 T cell receptor beta chains below all came from one sample that was sequenced in a study of blood T cell repertoires in COVID-19. Repertoires were generated with immunoSEQ multiplex PCR, while TCRdb's copy carries only in-frame clones and drops some. The data contain about 230,000 clones, 70% to 90% of them singletons. Sequencing used peripheral blood. Receptors were obtained from a woman aged 70-85 years with active or convalescent COVID-19.

CDR3 coding DNA: TGTGCCAGCAGGCTGGGGACAATAGAGACCCAGTACTTC. Its translation: CASRLGTIETQYF. The V gene is TRBV28, the J gene TRBJ2-5; tentative D call: TRBD1 (6 bases). Germline lookup yields CDR1 MDHEN and CDR2 SYDVKM. Trimming removed 6 bases at V and 4 bases at J, with 12 bases between. There are 13 residues in the CDR3.

The V call is TRBV5-1, the J call TRBJ1-1; 11 bases match TRBD1. Germline V gene data show CDR1 as SGHRS and CDR2 as YFSETQ. After removal of 4 bases from V and 8 bases from J, the junction contained 10 bases not matched to a gene. The CDR3 is 15 residues long. DNA for the CDR3: TGCGCCAGCAGCCCTGGGACAGGGGGGACGGCAGAAGCTTTCTTT. It yields the protein CASSPGTGGTAEAFF.

This clone was observed a handful of times. This chain joins TRBV29-1 and TRBJ2-7; maybe TRBD2 (7 bases). The CDR3 runs 13 residues. Trimming stripped 7 bases from V and 2 bases from J, with 15 bases between. Per the germline V gene, CDR1 is SQVTM and CDR2 is ANQGSEA. CDR3 DNA: TGCAGCGCCGGGGGGCAAGACACCTACGAGCAGTACTTC. Residues: CSAGGQDTYEQYF.

V gene TRBV18 combines with J gene TRBJ2-1, with 10 nucleotides matching TRBD1. This CDR3 comprises 13 residues. Germline CDR1 KGHSH, CDR2 LQKENI. V trimming: 4 bases; J trimming: 15 bases; junction bases outside the gene matches: 9. CDR3 bases: TGTGCCAGCTCACAACCAGGGACAGGGGAGGCGTTCTTC. This translates into CASSQPGTGEAFF.

This chain joins TRBV24-1 and TRBJ2-3, with 7 nucleotides matching TRBD1. The V gene's germline CDR1 is KGHDR and CDR2 SFDVKD. The trim removed 10 bases at V and 1 base at J, leaving 4 bases unmatched. This CDR3 is built from 13 residues. This CDR3 is CATKQGGTDTQYF. CDR3 sequence (DNA): TGTGCCACTAAGCAGGGGGGCACAGATACGCAGTATTTT.

This clone was seen a single time. The chain recombines TRBV7-9 with TRBJ1-1, with D perhaps matching TRBD1 (6 bases). This CDR3 has 14 residues. CDR1 SEHNR and CDR2 FQNEAQ come from the germline V gene (reference sequence). V was pared by 5 bases and J by 3 bases, with 13 bases between. In nucleotides, the CDR3 is TGTGCCAGCAGCCCCCAGGACAGTTACACTGAAGCTTTCTTT. Translated: CASSPQDSYTEAFF.

The chain carries TRBV24-1 and TRBJ2-1, with 9 bases fitting TRBD2. J was trimmed by 4 bases and V by 9 bases; bases with no gene match: 18. Germline V gene sequence: CDR1 KGHDR, CDR2 SFDVKD. The CDR3 spans 18 residues. CDR3 nucleotides: TGTGCCACCCAGGCGGGAGGAGGCGGGGGGGCCCCGTACAATGAGCAGTTCTTC. This translates into CATQAGGGGGAPYNEQFF.

The table lists this clone with a few counts. The rearrangement links TRBV3-1 (or the pseudogene TRBV3-2) to TRBJ2-3; D is uncertain. This CDR3 region has 13 residues. V lost 0 bases, J lost 7 bases, and 8 bases lay in between. Germline CDR1 and CDR2: LGHDT and YNNKEL (reference sequence). CDR3: CASSQEFRYTQYF. CDR3 DNA sequence: TGTGCCAGCAGCCAAGAATTCAGATATACGCAGTATTTT.

V is TRBV5-4 and J is TRBJ2-3, with unresolved D. Germline V gene lookup returns CDR1 SGHNT and CDR2 YYREEE (reference sequence). The V gene lost 2 bases and the J gene lost 0 bases, with 13 bases spanning the gap. The CDR3 totals 16 residues. The chain's CDR3 is CASSLSPPRSTDTQYF. The CDR3 bases are TGTGCCAGCAGCTTATCGCCTCCCCGGAGCACAGATACGCAGTATTTT.

This rearrangement joins TRBV29-1 to TRBJ2-5; 9 positions match TRBD2. CDR1 SQVTM and CDR2 ANQGSEA come from the germline V gene. This CDR3 is built from 15 residues. The junction had 9 bases not matched to a gene; V was cut back by 6 bases and J by 1 base. CDR3 DNA sequence: TGCAGCGTGGGGAATAGCGGGAGCACCCAAGAGACCCAGTACTTC. Encoded protein: CSVGNSGSTQETQYF.

The sample holds a few counts of this clone. This chain links TRBV19 with TRBJ1-1; tentatively, D is TRBD1 (5 bases). This CDR3 is built from 16 residues. The germline V gene encodes CDR1 LNHDA and CDR2 SQIVND (reference sequence). V shed 5 bases and J shed 7 bases, with 23 bases lying between them. The CDR3 here is CASSGLDAGSPDEAFF. The DNA for the CDR3 is TGTGCCAGTAGTGGGCTCGATGCAGGGTCCCCCGATGAAGCTTTCTTT.

This rearrangement joins TRBV6-5 to TRBJ2-5, with D tentatively TRBD1 (5 bases). Germline V gene sequence: CDR1 MNHEY, CDR2 SVGAGI. Trimming cost V 9 bases and J 7 bases, with 18 bases left between them. The CDR3 length is 13 residues. The CDR3, as DNA: TGTGCCAGTGGGGCGGCCGCCCCCCCGACCCAGTACTTC. It encodes CASGAAAPPTQYF.

V is TRBV18 and J is TRBJ1-1; D remains unclear. The length of the CDR3 is 14 residues. V shed 8 bases and J shed 3 bases, with 16 bases lying between them. CDR1 and CDR2 (germline): KGHSH, LQKENI. The CDR3 loop is CASTEGVGDTEAFF. The CDR3 bases are TGTGCCAGCACTGAGGGCGTTGGGGACACTGAAGCTTTCTTT.

This chain joins TRBV5-1 and TRBJ1-1; tentative D call: TRBD1 (6 bases). V lost 4 bases and J lost 1, with 14 bases in between. CDR3 length: 15 amino acids. Germline V CDR1 and CDR2: SGHRS, YFSETQ. This chain's CDR3 is CASSQTGLQNTEAFF. The CDR3 region has the DNA TGCGCCAGCAGCCAAACAGGGCTACAGAACACTGAAGCTTTCTTT.

The V call is TRBV11-2, the J call TRBJ2-5, with 7 bases fitting TRBD1. The CDR3 has 13 residues. The germline CDR1 and CDR2 sequences are SGHAT and FQNNGV. V shed 4 bases and J 3 bases; nucleotides not matched to a gene: 2. The CDR3 DNA is TGTGCCAGCAGCTCCGACAGGGAAGAGACCCAGTACTTC. This codes for CASSSDREETQYF.

V is TRBV5-1 and J is TRBJ2-7; weak D call: TRBD1 (6 bases). Trimming removed 4 bases at V and 1 base at J, with 12 bases between. The CDR3 spans 14 residues. The germline gives CDR1 SGHRS, CDR2 YFSETQ. CDR3 residues: CASSMNRASYEQYF. In DNA, the CDR3 is TGCGCCAGCAGCATGAACAGGGCATCCTACGAGCAGTACTTC.

The V call is TRBV11-2, the J call TRBJ2-5; 8 nucleotides agree with TRBD1. CDR1 and CDR2 from the germline V gene are SGHAT and FQNNGV. The V segment lost 5 bases and the J segment 5 bases; nucleotides outside the gene matches: 10. The CDR3 runs 15 residues. Here the CDR3 DNA reads TGTGCCAGCAGCCCTAACCAGGGGGCTGGGGAGACCCAGTACTTC. Its translation is CASSPNQGAGETQYF. Looking up the rest from reference TRBV11-2 and TRBJ2-5 gives the full variable domain: EAGVAQSPRYKIIEKRQSVAFWCNPISGHATLYWYQQILGQGPKLLIQFQNNGVVDDSQLPKDRFSAERLKGVDSTLKIQPAKLEDSAVYLCASSPNQGAGETQYFGPGTRLLVL.

The chain joins TRBV11-2 to TRBJ1-2; TRBD1 might be the D (6 bases). CDR1 and CDR2 from the germline V gene are SGHAT and FQNNGV. V was trimmed by 6 bases and J by 4 bases, leaving 12 bases between them. The CDR3 loop spans 13 amino acids. The DNA for the CDR3 is TGTGCCAGCAGTCCAGGGGTGGGCTATGGCTACACCTTC. Translating gives CASSPGVGYGYTF.

The chain uses TRBV12-3 or TRBV12-4 and TRBJ1-2, with D perhaps matching TRBD1 (6 bases). The CDR3 spans 13 residues. With 6 bases removed from V and 4 bases from J, the gap between germline ends came to 12 bases. CDR3 bases: TGTGCCAGCAGCCCACAGGGAAGCTATGGCTACACCTTC. As protein: CASSPQGSYGYTF.

This chain connects TRBV5-1 to TRBJ2-7, with a tentative D call TRBD2 (5 bases). V was shortened by 4 bases and J by 7 bases, with 15 bases between the two germline ends. The CDR3 contains 13 residues. Germline V gene sequence: CDR1 SGHRS, CDR2 YFSETQ. CDR3 coding DNA: TGCGCCAGCAGCAACGGACCAGGAGGAGAGCAGTACTTC. Protein: CASSNGPGGEQYF.

This chain connects TRBV15 to TRBJ2-7, with TRBD1 matching 7 bases. V trimming: 0 bases; J trimming: 4 bases; junction bases outside the gene matches: 3. The germline gives CDR1 LNHNV, CDR2 YYDKDF (reference sequence). The CDR3 has 14 residues. For the CDR3, the DNA is TGTGCCACCAGCAGAGATACGGGACAGTACGAGCAGTACTTC. Its translation: CATSRDTGQYEQYF.

The chain couples TRBV6-5 to TRBJ2-7, with 7 nucleotides matching TRBD2. From germline, CDR1 is MNHEY and CDR2 SVGAGI. The CDR3 runs 12 residues. V trimming: 2 bases; J trimming: 8 bases; junction bases outside the gene matches: 3. CDR3 sequence (DNA): TGTGCCAGCAGTTACGGGGGGGGAAAGCAGTACTTC. Translating gives CASSYGGGKQYF.

The J gene is TRBJ1-1, the V gene TRBV21-1; the DNA was not compared with TRBD1, the D call given in the table. TRBV21-1 is flagged as a pseudogene. The CDR3 has 13 amino acids. CDR3 sequence: CASSKGGRQQAFF. CDR3 sequence (DNA): TGTGCCAGCAGCAAAGGGGGCAGGCAGCAAGCTTTCTTT.

The J gene is TRBJ2-3, the V gene TRBV27; D call uncertain. Trimming stripped 6 bases from V and 4 bases from J, with 11 bases between. Per germline, CDR1 MNHEY and CDR2 SMNVEV (reference sequence). The CDR3 totals 13 residues. The CDR3 nucleotides read TGTGCCAGCAGGGAGACCGCATCAGATACGCAGTATTTT. Translation: CASRETASDTQYF.

The V call is TRBV29-1, the J call TRBJ2-6, with D perhaps matching TRBD1 (5 bases). Germline CDR1 and CDR2: SQVTM and ANQGSEA. The length of the CDR3 is 19 residues. V lost 0 bases, J lost 2 bases, and 20 bases lay in between. The CDR3 region is CSVEDPRRGYSTGANVLTF. The CDR3 coding sequence is TGCAGCGTTGAAGATCCTCGAAGGGGCTACTCCACTGGGGCCAACGTCCTGACTTTC.

Points on this clone: Different DNA sequences within this sample yield the same CDR3. The chain combines TRBV2 with TRBJ1-6; 9 positions agree with TRBD1. CDR1 and CDR2 from the germline V gene are SNHLY and FYNNEI. With 6 bases clipped from V and 7 bases from J, the junction kept 4 bases outside the gene matches. The CDR3 sequence is 14 residues long. CDR3 in amino acids: CASSEQGANSPLHF. The CDR3 DNA follows: TGTGCCAGCAGCGAACAGGGGGCAAATTCACCCCTCCACTTT.

This chain joins TRBV4-2 and TRBJ2-3; 10 positions agree with TRBD2. CDR3 length equals 16 residues. Germline CDR1 is LGHNA and CDR2 is YNFKEQ. V gave up 5 bases and J gave up 4 bases; unmatched junction bases: 9. The CDR3: CASSGIAGGEADTQYF. The CDR3 region has the DNA TGTGCCAGCAGCGGCATAGCGGGGGGAGAGGCAGATACGCAGTATTTT.

The rearrangement links TRBV2 to TRBJ2-1, with TRBD2 matching over 14 bases. Losses at the gene ends were 8 bases for V and 4 bases for J; bases not matched to a gene: 10. Germline V CDR1 and CDR2: SNHLY, FYNNEI. The CDR3 consists of 17 residues. The CDR3 region has the DNA TGTGCCAGCGGCCCCGGGACTAGCGGGAGCGGGTACAATGAGCAGTTCTTC. It codes for CASGPGTSGSGYNEQFF.

The sample holds a few counts of this clone. The CDR3 nucleotides read TGTGCCAGCAGTTTACGCCTAGCGGAGAGCTACTACGAGCAGTACTTC. Encoded protein: CASSLRLAESYYEQYF. The J gene is TRBJ2-7, the V gene TRBV27, with 7 bases lining up with TRBD2. CDR1 is MNHEY, CDR2 SMNVEV, per germline (reference sequence). The length of the CDR3 is 16 residues. V lost 2 bases, J lost 3 bases, and 10 bases stayed unmatched.

The chain carries TRBV15 and TRBJ1-2; 7 bases align to TRBD1. The CDR3 consists of 14 residues. Looked up from germline, CDR1 is LNHNV and CDR2 is YYDKDF (reference sequence). V lost 6 bases, J lost 1 base, and 5 bases stayed unmatched. The CDR3 region is CATRWGDSNYGYTF. CDR3 in DNA: TGTGCCACCAGGTGGGGGGACAGTAACTATGGCTACACCTTC.

In the case of this clone: One junction end does not reproduce the germline sequence, and a read error may be involved. The chain couples TRBV4-3 to TRBJ2-3, with 7 bases aligning to TRBD2. This CDR3 spans 15 amino acids. Germline V CDR1 and CDR2: LGHNA, YSLEER. CDR3 sequence (DNA): TGCGCCAGCAGCCAAGATACGGGGGGTCGAGGGGCCAGAGGCTTT. Encoded protein: CASSQDTGGRGARGF.